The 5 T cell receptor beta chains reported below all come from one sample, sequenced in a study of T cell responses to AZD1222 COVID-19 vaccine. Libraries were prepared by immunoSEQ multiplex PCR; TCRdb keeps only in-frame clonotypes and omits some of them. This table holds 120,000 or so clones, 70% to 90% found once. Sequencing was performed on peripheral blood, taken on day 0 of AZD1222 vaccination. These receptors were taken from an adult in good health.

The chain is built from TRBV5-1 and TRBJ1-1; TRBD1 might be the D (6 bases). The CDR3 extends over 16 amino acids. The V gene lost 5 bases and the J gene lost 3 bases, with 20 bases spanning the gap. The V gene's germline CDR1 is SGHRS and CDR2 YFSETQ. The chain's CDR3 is CASRLGGNTRHTEAFF. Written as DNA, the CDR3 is TGCGCCAGCAGGCTAGGGGGGAATACTAGGCACACTGAAGCTTTCTTT.

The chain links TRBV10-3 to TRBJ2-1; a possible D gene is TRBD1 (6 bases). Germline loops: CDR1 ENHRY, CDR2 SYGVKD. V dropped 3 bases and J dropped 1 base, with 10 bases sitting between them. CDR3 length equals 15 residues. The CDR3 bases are TGTGCCATCAGTGAACCAGGGGTTTCCTACAATGAGCAGTTCTTC. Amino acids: CAISEPGVSYNEQFF.

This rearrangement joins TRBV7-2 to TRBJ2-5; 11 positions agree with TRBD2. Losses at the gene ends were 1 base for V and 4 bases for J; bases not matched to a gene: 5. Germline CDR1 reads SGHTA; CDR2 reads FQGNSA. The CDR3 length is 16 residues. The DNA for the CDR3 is TGTGCCAGCAGCTTAGGACTAGCGGGGTGGGGAGAGACCCAGTACTTC. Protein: CASSLGLAGWGETQYF.

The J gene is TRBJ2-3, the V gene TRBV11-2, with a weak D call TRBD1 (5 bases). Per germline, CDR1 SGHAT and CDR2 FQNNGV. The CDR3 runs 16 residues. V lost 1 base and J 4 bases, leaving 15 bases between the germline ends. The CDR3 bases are TGTGCCAGCAGCTTAGTCGGCAGGGTAGGAGCAGATACGCAGTATTTT. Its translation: CASSLVGRVGADTQYF. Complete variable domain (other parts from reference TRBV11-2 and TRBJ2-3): EAGVAQSPRYKIIEKRQSVAFWCNPISGHATLYWYQQILGQGPKLLIQFQNNGVVDDSQLPKDRFSAERLKGVDSTLKIQPAKLEDSAVYLCASSLVGRVGADTQYFGPGTRLTVL.

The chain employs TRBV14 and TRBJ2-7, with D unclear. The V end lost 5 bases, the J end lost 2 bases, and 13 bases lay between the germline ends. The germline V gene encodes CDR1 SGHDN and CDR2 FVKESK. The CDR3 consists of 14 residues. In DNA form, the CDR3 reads TGTGCCAGCAGCGAAGGGATGCCCCCCTACGAGCAGTACTTC. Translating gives CASSEGMPPYEQYF. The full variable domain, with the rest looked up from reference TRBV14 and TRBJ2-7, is EAGVTQFPSHSVIEKGQTVTLRCDPISGHDNLYWYRRVMGKEIKFLLHFVKESKQDESGMPNNRFLAERTGGTYSTLKVQPAELEDSGVYFCASSEGMPPYEQYFGPGTRLTVT.